This T cell receptor beta chain was recorded in a study of cytomegalovirus exposure and HLA in healthy donors. About the research overall: Unique TCR beta sequences numbering about 100 million came from 150 million to 200 million T cells in an earlier analysis.

In the PCR, 60 Vbeta and 13 Jbeta primers were used. Repertoires were generated with immunoSEQ multiplex PCR, while TCRdb's copy carries only in-frame clones and drops some. The data contain 60,000 to 100,000 clones, 60% to 85% of them singletons. With regard to this clone: Its specificity is unknown.

Per the germline V gene, CDR1 is SQVTM and CDR2 is ANQGSEA. This CDR3 spans 13 amino acids. The V gene lost 5 bases and the J gene lost 4 bases, with 14 bases spanning the gap. Overall study results and limits: The study designated about 160 TCR beta chains cytomegalovirus-associated. A missense DCLRE1C variant was associated with V- and J-gene trimming of TCR beta chains in a later analysis, and an independent cohort replicated the association. Information on immune exposure was restricted to one variable (CMV serostatus).

This clonotype was obtained from a male donor in good health and CMV-seropositive. The material sequenced was PBMCs. The chain couples TRBV29-1 to TRBJ1-2; no firm D call. CDR3 sequence reads: CSVLINLSYGYTF. The CDR3 DNA sequence: TGCAGCGTTTTGATAAACCTATCCTATGGCTACACCTTC.